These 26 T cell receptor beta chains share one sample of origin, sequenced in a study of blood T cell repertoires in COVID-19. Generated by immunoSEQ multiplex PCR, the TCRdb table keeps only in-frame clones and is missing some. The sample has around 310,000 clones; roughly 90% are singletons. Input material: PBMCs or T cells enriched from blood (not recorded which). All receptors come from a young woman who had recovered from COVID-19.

The CDR3 protein is CASTTKGARTEAFF. For the CDR3, the DNA is TGTGCCAGCACCACTAAGGGGGCAAGGACTGAAGCTTTCTTT. The J gene is TRBJ1-1, the V gene TRBV7-9; TRBD1 aligns across 7 bases. J lost 5 bases, V lost 7 bases, and 10 bases had no gene match. Germline CDR1 SEHNR, CDR2 FQNEAQ (reference sequence). CDR3 length: 14 amino acids.

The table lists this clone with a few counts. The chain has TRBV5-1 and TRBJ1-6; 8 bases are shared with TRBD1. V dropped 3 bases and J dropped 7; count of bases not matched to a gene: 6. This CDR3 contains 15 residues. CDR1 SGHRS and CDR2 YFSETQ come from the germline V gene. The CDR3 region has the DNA TGCGCCAGCAGCTCAGCAGGGGGCGTCAATTCACCCCTCCACTTT. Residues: CASSSAGGVNSPLHF.

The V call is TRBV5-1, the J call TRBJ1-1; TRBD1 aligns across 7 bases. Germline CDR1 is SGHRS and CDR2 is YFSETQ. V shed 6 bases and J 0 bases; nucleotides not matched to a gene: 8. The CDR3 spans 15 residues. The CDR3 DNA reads TGCGCCAGCACAATAAGGGGACAGTTGAACACTGAAGCTTTCTTT. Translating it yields CASTIRGQLNTEAFF.

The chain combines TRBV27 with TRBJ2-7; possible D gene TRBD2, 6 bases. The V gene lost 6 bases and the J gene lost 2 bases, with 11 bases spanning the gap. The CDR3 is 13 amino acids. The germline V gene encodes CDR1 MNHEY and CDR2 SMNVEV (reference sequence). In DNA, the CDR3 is TGTGCCAGCAGACCCCTAGCGACCTACGAGCAGTACTTC. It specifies CASRPLATYEQYF.

CDR3 residues: CASRMGRGYQPQHF. The CDR3 DNA follows: TGTGCCAGCAGAATGGGGAGGGGGTATCAGCCCCAGCATTTT. The chain is built from TRBV28 and TRBJ1-5; a weak D match, TRBD1 (6 bases). Germline loops: CDR1 MDHEN, CDR2 SYDVKM. The CDR3 loop spans 14 amino acids. Trimming took 6 bases from V and 5 from J, leaving 14 bases between them.

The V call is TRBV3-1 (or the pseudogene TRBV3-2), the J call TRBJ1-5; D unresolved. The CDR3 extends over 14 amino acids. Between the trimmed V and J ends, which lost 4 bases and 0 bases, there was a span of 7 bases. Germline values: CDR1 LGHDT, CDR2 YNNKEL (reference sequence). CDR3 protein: CASSPRGSNQPQHF. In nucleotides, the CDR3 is TGTGCCAGCAGCCCTCGGGGTAGCAATCAGCCCCAGCATTTT.

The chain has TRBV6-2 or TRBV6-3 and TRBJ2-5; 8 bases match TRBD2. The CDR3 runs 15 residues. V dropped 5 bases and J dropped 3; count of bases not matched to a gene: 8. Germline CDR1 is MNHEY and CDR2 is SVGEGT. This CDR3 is CASSIGTRDEETQYF. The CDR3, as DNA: TGTGCCAGCAGTATCGGGACTAGAGACGAAGAGACCCAGTACTTC.

CDR3 sequence (DNA): TGTGCCAGCAGCTGGGACAGACCTATCACAGATACGCAGTATTTT. This codes for CASSWDRPITDTQYF. The chain links TRBV5-4 to TRBJ2-3; TRBD1 matches 7 bases. The ends lost 3 bases at V and 2 bases at J; junction bases unmatched: 6. Germline V gene sequence: CDR1 SGHNT, CDR2 YYREEE (reference sequence). The CDR3 loop spans 15 amino acids.

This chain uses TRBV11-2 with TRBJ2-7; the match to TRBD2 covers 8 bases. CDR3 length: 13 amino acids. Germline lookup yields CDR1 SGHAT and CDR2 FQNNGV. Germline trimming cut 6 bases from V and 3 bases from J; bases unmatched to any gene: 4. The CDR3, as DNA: TGTGCCAGCAGTACGGGACTAGTCTACGAGCAGTACTTC. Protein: CASSTGLVYEQYF. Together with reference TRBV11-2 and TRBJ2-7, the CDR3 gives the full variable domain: EAGVAQSPRYKIIEKRQSVAFWCNPISGHATLYWYQQILGQGPKLLIQFQNNGVVDDSQLPKDRFSAERLKGVDSTLKIQPAKLEDSAVYLCASSTGLVYEQYFGPGTRLTVT.

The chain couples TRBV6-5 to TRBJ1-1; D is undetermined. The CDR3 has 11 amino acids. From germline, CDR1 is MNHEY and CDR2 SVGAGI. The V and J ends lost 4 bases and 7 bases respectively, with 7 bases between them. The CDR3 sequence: CASSWQDEAFF. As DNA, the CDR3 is TGTGCCAGCAGTTGGCAGGATGAAGCTTTCTTT.

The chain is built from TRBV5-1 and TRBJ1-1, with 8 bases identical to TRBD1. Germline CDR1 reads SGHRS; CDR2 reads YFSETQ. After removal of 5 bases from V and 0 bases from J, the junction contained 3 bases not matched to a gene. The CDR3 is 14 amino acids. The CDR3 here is CASRTGVVNTEAFF. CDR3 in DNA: TGCGCCAGCAGGACAGGGGTTGTGAACACTGAAGCTTTCTTT.

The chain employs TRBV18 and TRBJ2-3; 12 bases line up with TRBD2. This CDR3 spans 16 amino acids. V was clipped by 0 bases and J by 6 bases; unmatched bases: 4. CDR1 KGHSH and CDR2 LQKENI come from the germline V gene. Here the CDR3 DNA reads TGTGCCAGCTCACCACCCGGACTAGCGGGATACGATACGCAGTATTTT. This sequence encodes CASSPPGLAGYDTQYF.

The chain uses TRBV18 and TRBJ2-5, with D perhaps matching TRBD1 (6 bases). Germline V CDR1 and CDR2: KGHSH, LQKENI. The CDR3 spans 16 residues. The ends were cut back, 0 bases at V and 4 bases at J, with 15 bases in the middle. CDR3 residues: CASSPPYVPGAETQYF. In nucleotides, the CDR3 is TGTGCCAGCTCACCACCTTATGTTCCAGGGGCAGAGACCCAGTACTTC.

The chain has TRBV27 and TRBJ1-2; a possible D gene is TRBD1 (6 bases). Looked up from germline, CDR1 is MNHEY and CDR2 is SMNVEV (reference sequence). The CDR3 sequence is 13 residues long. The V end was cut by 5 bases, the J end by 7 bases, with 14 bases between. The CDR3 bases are TGTGCCAGCAGTAGTGGGGGGGCAGGTGGCTACACCTTC. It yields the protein CASSSGGAGGYTF.

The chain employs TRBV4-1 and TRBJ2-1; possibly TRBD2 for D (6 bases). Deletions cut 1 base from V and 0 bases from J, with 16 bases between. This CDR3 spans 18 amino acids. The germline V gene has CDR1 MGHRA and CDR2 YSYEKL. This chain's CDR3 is CASSQGPRAGSSYNEQFF. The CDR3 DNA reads TGCGCCAGCAGCCAAGGGCCGCGGGCGGGAAGCTCCTACAATGAGCAGTTCTTC.

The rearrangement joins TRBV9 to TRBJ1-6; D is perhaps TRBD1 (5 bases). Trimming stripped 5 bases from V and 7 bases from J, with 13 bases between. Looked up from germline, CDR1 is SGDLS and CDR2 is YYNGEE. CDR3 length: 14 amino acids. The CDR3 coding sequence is TGTGCCAGCAGGGAGGGGACTTTGAATTCACCCCTCCACTTT. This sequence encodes CASREGTLNSPLHF.

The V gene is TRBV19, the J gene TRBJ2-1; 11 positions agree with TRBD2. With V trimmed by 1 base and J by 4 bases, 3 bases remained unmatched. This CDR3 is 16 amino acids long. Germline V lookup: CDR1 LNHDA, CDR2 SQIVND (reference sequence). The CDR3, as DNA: TGTGCCAGTAGTATAGTAGGGACTAGCGGATACAATGAGCAGTTCTTC. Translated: CASSIVGTSGYNEQFF. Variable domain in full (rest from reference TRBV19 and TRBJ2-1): DGGITQSPKYLFRKEGQNVTLSCEQNLNHDAMYWYRQDPGQGLRLIYYSQIVNDFQKGDIAEGYSVSREKKESFPLTVTSAQKNPTAFYLCASSIVGTSGYNEQFFGPGTRLTVL.

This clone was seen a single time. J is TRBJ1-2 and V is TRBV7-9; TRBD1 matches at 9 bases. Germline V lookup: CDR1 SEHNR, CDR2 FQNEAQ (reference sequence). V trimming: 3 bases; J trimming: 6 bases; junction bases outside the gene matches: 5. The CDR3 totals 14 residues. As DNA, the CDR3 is TGTGCCAGCAGCTTTGGACAGGGGTACGATGGCTACACCTTC. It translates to CASSFGQGYDGYTF.

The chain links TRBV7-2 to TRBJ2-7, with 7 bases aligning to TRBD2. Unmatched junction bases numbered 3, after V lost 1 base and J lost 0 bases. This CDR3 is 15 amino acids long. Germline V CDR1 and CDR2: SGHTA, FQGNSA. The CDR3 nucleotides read TGTGCCAGCAGCTTAGGGGACTACAGCTCCTACGAGCAGTACTTC. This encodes CASSLGDYSSYEQYF.

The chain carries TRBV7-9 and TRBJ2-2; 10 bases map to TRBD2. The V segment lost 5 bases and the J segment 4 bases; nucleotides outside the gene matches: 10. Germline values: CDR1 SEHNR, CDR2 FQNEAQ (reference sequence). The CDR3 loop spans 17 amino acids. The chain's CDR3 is CASSPRSASGSTGELFF. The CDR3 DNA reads TGTGCCAGCAGCCCCAGGTCGGCTAGCGGGAGCACCGGGGAGCTGTTTTTT.

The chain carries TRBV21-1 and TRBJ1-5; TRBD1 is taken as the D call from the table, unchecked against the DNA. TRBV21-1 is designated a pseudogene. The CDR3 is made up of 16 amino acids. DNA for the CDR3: TGTGCCAGCAGCACGTGGACAGGGAATGGCAATCAGCCCCAGCATTTT. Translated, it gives CASSTWTGNGNQPQHF.

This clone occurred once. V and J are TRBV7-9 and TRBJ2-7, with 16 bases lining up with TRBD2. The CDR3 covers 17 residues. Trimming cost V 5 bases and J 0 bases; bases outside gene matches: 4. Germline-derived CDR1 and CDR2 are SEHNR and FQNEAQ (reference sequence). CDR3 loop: CASSQGLAGGSSYEQYF. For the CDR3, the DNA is TGTGCCAGCAGCCAGGGACTAGCGGGAGGGAGCTCCTACGAGCAGTACTTC.

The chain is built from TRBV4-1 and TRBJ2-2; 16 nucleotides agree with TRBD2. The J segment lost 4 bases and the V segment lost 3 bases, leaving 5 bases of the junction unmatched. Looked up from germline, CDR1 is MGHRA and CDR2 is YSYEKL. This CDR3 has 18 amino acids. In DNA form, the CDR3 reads TGCGCCAGCAGCCAGGGACTAGCGGGAGGGCCGGGCACCGGGGAGCTGTTTTTT. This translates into CASSQGLAGGPGTGELFF.

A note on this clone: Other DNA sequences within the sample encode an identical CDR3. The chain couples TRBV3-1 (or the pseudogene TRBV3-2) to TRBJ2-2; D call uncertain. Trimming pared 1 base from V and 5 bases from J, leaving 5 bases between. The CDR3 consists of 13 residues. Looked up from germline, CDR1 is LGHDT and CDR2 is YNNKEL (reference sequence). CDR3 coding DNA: TGTGCCAGCAGCCAAGCAGGAACCGGGGAGCTGTTTTTT. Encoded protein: CASSQAGTGELFF.

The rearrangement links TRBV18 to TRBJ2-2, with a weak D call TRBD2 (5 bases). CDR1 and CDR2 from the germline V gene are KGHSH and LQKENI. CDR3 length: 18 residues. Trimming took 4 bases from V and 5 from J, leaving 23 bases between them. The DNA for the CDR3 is TGTGCCAGCTCACTGACGCGGACCCGCCGACCGGGGACCGGGGAGCTGTTTTTT. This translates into CASSLTRTRRPGTGELFF.

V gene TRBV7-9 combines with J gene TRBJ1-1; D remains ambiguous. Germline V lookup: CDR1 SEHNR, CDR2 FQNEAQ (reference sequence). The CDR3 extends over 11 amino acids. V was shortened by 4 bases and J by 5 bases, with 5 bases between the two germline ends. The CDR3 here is CASSSGTEAFF. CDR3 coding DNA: TGTGCCAGCAGCTCGGGAACTGAAGCTTTCTTT.